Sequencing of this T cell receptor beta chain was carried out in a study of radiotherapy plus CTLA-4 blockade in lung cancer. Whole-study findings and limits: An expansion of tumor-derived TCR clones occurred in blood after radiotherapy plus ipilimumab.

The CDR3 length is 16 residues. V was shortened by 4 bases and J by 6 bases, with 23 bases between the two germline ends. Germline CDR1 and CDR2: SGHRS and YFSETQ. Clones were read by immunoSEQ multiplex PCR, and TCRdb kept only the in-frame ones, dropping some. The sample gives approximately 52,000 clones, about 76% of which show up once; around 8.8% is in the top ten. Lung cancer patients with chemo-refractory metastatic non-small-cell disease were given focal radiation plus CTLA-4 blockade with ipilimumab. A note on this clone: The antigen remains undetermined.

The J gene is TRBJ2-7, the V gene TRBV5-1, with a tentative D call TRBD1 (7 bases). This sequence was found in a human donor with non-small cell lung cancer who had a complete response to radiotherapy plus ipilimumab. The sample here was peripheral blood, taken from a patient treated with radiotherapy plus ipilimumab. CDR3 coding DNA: TGCGCCAGCAGCGCTATTAACGGAGGGGGCGGCACCGAGCAGTACGTC. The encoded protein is CASSAINGGGGTEQYV.